This TCR beta chain was captured by sequencing in a study of shared clonotypes between healthy human individuals. Study-wide background: Per donor, three plates held CD4 naive cells, three held CD4 memory, two held CD8 naive and one held CD8 memory.

Concerning this clone itself: Its target is unknown.

CD4+ cells yielded CD45RA+ naive and CD45RA-negative memory subsets. The study's findings and limits: Shared across several donors were around 5% of the naive CD4 clonotypes. At large depth, rarefaction still showed sorted-subset sequencing to be incomplete.

Looked up from germline, CDR1 is MNHEY and CDR2 is SVGAGI. This CDR3 spans 15 amino acids. V lost 5 bases to trimming and J lost 3 bases, with 14 bases between them. Sequenced by immunoSEQ multiplex PCR; TCRdb stores in-frame clones only, minus some. Counted here are about 770,000 clones, 55% to 80% occurring once; the ten biggest clones make up more than 1.5%. The sequence was collected from a woman aged 30 to 39 in good health. The specimen sequenced was memory CD4+ T cells sorted from blood. The subset was: CD45RA-negative fraction. This rearrangement joins TRBV6-5 to TRBJ2-1; D gene unclear. The CDR3 is CASSRRPSIYNEQFF. The CDR3 DNA is TGTGCCAGCAGTCGACGCCCCTCTATCTACAATGAGCAGTTCTTC.